This TCR beta chain was identified in a study of blood T cells in healthy people across ages. Study-wide context: When template switching was applied, about one barcoded beta molecule was captured per two T cells.

Germline lookup yields CDR1 ENHRY and CDR2 SYGVKD. J was trimmed by 7 bases and V by 3 bases; bases with no gene match: 13. There are 18 residues in the CDR3. Findings of the study overall: Unsorted PBMC input precluded a conclusive naive versus antigen-experienced comparison.

On this clonotype: The target antigen is unknown.

It was with a sample-barcoded 5' primer and a J-beta primer mix that a second PCR of roughly 7 to 12 cycles was run. TCRdb itself ran the 5' RACE reads through MiXCR, one entry per CDR3 protein. The sample yields fewer than 2,000,000 distinct CDR3 sequences, 34% seen once. The TCR originated in a woman aged 25 to 39 in good health. Material for sequencing was blood. The gene calls are TRBV10-3 and TRBJ2-6; 9 bases fit TRBD1. DNA of the CDR3: TGTGCCATCAGTGACCCAATCCGGGACAGGGTGGGTGCCAACGTCCTGACTTTC. It specifies CAISDPIRDRVGANVLTF.